This TCR beta chain was captured by sequencing in a study of cytomegalovirus exposure and HLA in healthy donors (dated by TCRdb to the late 2010s). Some background on the complete study: According to an earlier analysis of a few hundred of the donors, about 179 million T cells yielded 120 million or so unique TCR beta sequences and around 300 Gb of sequence data. An early release that covered roughly 600 HLA-typed donors contained 250 to 350 gigabases of sequencing data and 85 million to 100 million unique TCR sequences. Of the roughly 400 genotyped donors, roughly 80% were placed in the genetic ancestry cluster associated with self-reported Caucasian donors. The study aimed to test whether signatures of past pathogen exposure could be identified by cataloging public T cell receptors. The study profiled the T cell repertoires of 550 to 700 subjects by immunosequencing and related them to cytomegalovirus serostatus. In addition to the first cohort of approximately 650 subjects, a separate validation cohort of approximately 130 different subjects was used. High-throughput TCR immunosequencing, statistical association of individual TCRs with disease status, and machine learning were combined to predict cytomegalovirus infection status. To study patterns of TCR occurrence, a later analysis re-analyzed previously published TCR beta repertoires from several hundred donors and added high-resolution HLA genotyping. Rather than using new phenotypic data, the later analysis identified candidate immune exposures from TCR beta sequences and from how often those sequences occurred across donors. An earlier analysis of approximately 630 of the donors applied high-throughput TCR beta sequencing to assess whether each TCR beta V gene segment acted as functional or pseudogenic. Donor age, sex, ethnicity and CMV serostatus were compiled alongside the repertoire data. Genome-wide SNP genotypes for about three fifths of the roughly 700 donors were used in a later genetic analysis, which treated that subset as a discovery cohort. Every discovery cohort repertoire had been produced on one sequencing platform. HLA typing covered class I and class II loci at four-digit resolution. The number of typed donors differed by locus: roughly 620-630 for A, B, C, DRB1 and DQB1; roughly 510 for DQA1; approximately 600 for DPA1; and 400 to 480 for DPB1. Roughly 5 DR-DQ haplotypes were handled as single units for association and clustering, since linkage in the cohort was strong. Among about 390 genotyped donors of the cohort, an average of around 240,000 unique TCR beta nucleotide sequences were sequenced per donor, roughly 20% of them non-productive.

Receptor amplification or capture employed the immunoSEQ multiplex PCR assay. For the multiplex PCR, a mixture combining 60 forward primers for TCR Vbeta segments and 13 reverse primers for TCR Jbeta segments was used. The CDR3 region of rearranged TCR beta genes was amplified from genomic DNA by a multiplex PCR assay. The amplified TCR beta libraries were sequenced on the Illumina HiSeq System as 87-base-pair reads. Processing in the source paper ran as follows. A later analysis tallied roughly 80 million unique TCR beta chains across the 700 or so repertoires, and some 10 million of those chains were shared by two or more donors. To remove PCR and sequencing errors, raw reads were error-corrected and collapsed into unique sequences using a nearest-neighbor algorithm that merged closely related sequences. To assign V, D and J gene segments, CDR3 sequences were aligned to IMGT reference sequences. For a sequence to be retained, at least a six-nucleotide match to both a V gene segment and a J gene segment was required. Rearrangements were called productive when the CDR3 lacked stop codons and stayed in frame with V and J; all others were non-productive. Following IMGT convention, CDR3 was defined as the stretch from the second conserved V-encoded cysteine up to the conserved J-encoded phenylalanine. In an earlier analysis of around 640 of the donors, sequences lacking an unambiguous match to a single V gene segment were excluded. An earlier analysis of approximately 590 of the donors classified V segments as functional when productive rearrangements were above 56.7% and as segregating when the standard deviation between donors was above 5%. To diagnose cytomegalovirus status from the catalog of TCR beta chain sequences, a statistical classification framework was built. In a later analysis, V and J genes were assigned by comparing TCR nucleotide sequences against IMGT/GENE-DB human TR gene sequences. The TCRdist pipeline was used in a later analysis to assign CDR3 sequences and most-parsimonious VDJ recombination scenarios. In a later analysis, every TCR beta chain was defined by the combination of its CDR3 amino acid sequence and its V-gene family, and reads without a unique V-gene family were dropped. As a way to deal with suspected cross-contamination and a sequencing artifact, a later analysis dropped approximately 590 nucleotide sequences that were highly shared and had low generation probability. In a later analysis, a clonal expansion index for each public chain was calculated from normalized within-repertoire ranks of inferred template counts. A later analysis computed generation probabilities with a VDJ recombination model fitted to out-of-frame rearrangements, and checked the results against IGoR. A later analysis scored TCR-TCR, TCR-HLA and TCR-CMV co-occurrence with hypergeometric tests, applying a repertoire-size bias correction to TCR pairs. In a later analysis, false discovery rates were estimated by permuting HLA or CMV assignments 20 times. In a later analysis, co-occurring TCRs were grouped using DBSCAN, with TCRdist sequence similarity added in when clustering inside HLA-allele-positive subsets. Repertoires with fewer than 30,000 or more than 120,000 public chains were left out of co-occurrence clustering, as were five repertoires with anomalous nucleotide sharing. TCRdb re-hosts the immuneACCESS table, in-frame sequences only. Its copies lack some clones; in the studies checked, an unresolved V gene accounts for under half of them, and the cause for the rest is not known. V and J calls and clone size are those listed in that table; D and trimming were worked out from the DNA. In this sample the table shows approximately 140,000 clones, roughly four fifths of which occur a single time. About 1.6% of the sample comes from the top ten.

In total, roughly 710 healthy bone marrow donors made up the cohort. At the time of sampling, all cohort members were nominally healthy, though unrecorded immune exposures were likely present. The donor tested CMV seronegative, placing the donor among the 350 to 400 seronegative members of the cohort. A peripheral blood sample was collected from each donor, and TCR beta sequencing was performed on peripheral blood mononuclear cells. Genomic DNA was extracted from the blood cell samples with the Qiagen DNeasy Blood Extraction Kit. A remark on this clone: This clone's antigen is unknown. Per-base quality was not reported, and no clone a single base away is much larger than it.

Study-wide findings and limitations: Compared with equally common non-associated chains, HLA-associated TCR beta chains in a later analysis were more clonally expanded and had lower generation probabilities. Some IMGT-functional V segments, including TRBV6-2 and TRBV6-3, could not be distinguished by the 87-base-pair reads and were therefore excluded. Because HLA typing was unavailable for some donors at each locus, only the typed subset was used in association tests. For the cohort, immune exposure information was limited to CMV serostatus. V-gene and J-gene trimming of TCR beta chains was associated with a missense DCLRE1C variant in a later genetic analysis, and the association was replicated in an independent cohort. Strong co-occurrence of HLA alleles, especially DR and DQ, made assigning TCR associations to individual alleles difficult. The earlier analysis of about 600 of the donors excluded roughly 17 rarely observed V segments, including chromosome 9 orphons, because counts were too low. In a later analysis, 16,951 TCR beta sequences were associated with specific HLA alleles at a false discovery rate of 0.05. The authors suggested that the approach could potentially be extended to other disease states and immunological phenotypes. Linkage disequilibrium might explain the correlated functional status among segregating V segments, but an unknown experimental factor could not be ruled out. A further reported finding was that TCR beta sequences accurately predicted the HLA-A and HLA-B alleles for most subjects in the first cohort. Cytomegalovirus status was reported to be diagnosed by the classifier with high specificity and sensitivity in both the original and validation cohorts. A total of roughly 160 TCR beta chains were listed by the study as associated with cytomegalovirus. Several of the top co-occurrence clusters appeared to be linked to parvovirus B19, influenza, CMV and Epstein-Barr virus, according to a later analysis. The cohort was sequenced for TCR beta chains only, and without alpha or paired-chain data the features that could be detected were limited. The sequencing pipeline was judged likely to have produced a cluster of highly shared sequence variants as a technical artifact. While some public TCRs were present in many individuals, most TCR sequences turned up only very rarely across donors. Broadly in line with IMGT annotations, most TCR beta V segments showed up in productive rearrangements about 87% or about 30% of the time in an earlier analysis of 587 of the donors. Presence/absence analyses assumed roughly uniform sequencing depth across donors, an assumption that may not hold. A later analysis found that most CMV-associated TCR beta chains appeared HLA-restricted, with HLA associations seemingly driven largely by CMV exposure. Compared with the roughly 670-donor mean, donors in an Asian-associated ancestry cluster had fewer N-insertions in productive TCRs, according to a later genetic analysis. According to a later analysis, TCR association rates differed among HLA loci, with DRB1 alleles showing the most associated TCRs and HLA-C alleles showing the fewest. In vitro tests confirmed that a few of the cytomegalovirus-associated TCR beta chains recognize cytomegalovirus antigens.

Trimming takes 3 bases off V and 8 bases off J; junction bases not matched to a gene: 8. The CDR3 spans 16 residues, from the cysteine through the phenylalanine. Only the CDR3 DNA stays, 48 bases, in frame from base 1. The germline V gene sets CDR1 to MGHRA and CDR2 to YSYEKL. The V and J genes are TRBV4-1 and TRBJ2-1, and 12 junction bases match TRBD2. Sequencing used PBMCs. The TCR sequence derives from a female donor in good health and CMV-seronegative. Here is the DNA: TGCGCCAGCAGCCAGGCGTCTAGCGGGAGGGCCTATGAGCAGTTCTTC. Its protein is CASSQASSGRAYEQFF.